The subject of this entry is one T cell receptor (beta chain). Its specificity is unknown. Unique molecular identifiers were carried by the TCR beta cDNA libraries. The authors obtained some 500,000 cDNA molecules from approximately 1 to 10 million T cells. TCRdb re-called the PCR reads through MiXCR, storing one row per CDR3 protein. The sample yields under 650,000 distinct CDR3 sequences, 44% seen once. This entry comes from a study of post-analysis software for immune sequencing data. Study context: Some patients lacked subtype; others had relapsing-remitting, secondary progressive or progressive-relapsing disease. Findings of the study overall: Four or five TRBV segments were significantly more frequent in patients than in controls. TRBV5-6, TRBV5-1 and TRBV20-1 were among these segments. Pronounced co-clustering by F measure was evident among identically batched samples. In multiple sclerosis, normalized Chao1 diversity was significantly below that of controls.

The CDR3 consists of 16 residues. Germline assignment: CDR1 KGHSH and CDR2 LQKENI. Trimming left V 3 bases short and J 0 bases short, with 9 bases between. This rearrangement joins TRBV18 to TRBJ2-6; perhaps TRBD1 as D (5 bases). The sequence was obtained from a girl aged 5 to 17 with multiple sclerosis. The source material was blood. The CDR3 DNA is TGTGCCAGCTCACCCCGACAGCCCTCTGGGGCCAACGTCCTGACTTTC. It specifies CASSPRQPSGANVLTF. Combining the CDR3 with reference TRBV18 and TRBJ2-6 gives the whole variable domain NAGVMQNPRHLVRRRGQEARLRCSPMKGHSHVYWYRQLPEEGLKFMVYLQKENIIDESGMPKERFSAEFPKEGPSILRIQQVVRGDSAAYFCASSPRQPSGANVLTFGAGSRLTVL.